Presented here are 15 T cell receptor beta chains from one specimen sequenced in a study of blood T cells in healthy people across ages. With a J-beta primer mix and a sample-barcoded 5' primer, a second PCR ran roughly 6 to 12 cycles. MiXCR, run by TCRdb on the 5' RACE reads, gives a single entry per CDR3 protein. The sample has some 1 million distinct CDR3 sequences; 35% to 55% are singletons. The sequencing input was blood. All receptors derive from an older woman in good health.

The V and J genes are TRBV7-3 and TRBJ2-3, with D possibly called TRBD1 or TRBD2 (5 bases each). The V gene's germline CDR1 is SGHTA and CDR2 FQGTGA. This CDR3 region has 13 residues. V shed 2 bases and J shed 8 bases, with 11 bases lying between them. CDR3 nucleotide sequence: TGTGCCAGCAGCTTAGATACTAGGGGTACGCAGTATTTT. This sequence encodes CASSLDTRGTQYF. Using reference TRBV7-3 and TRBJ2-3 for the parts outside the CDR3, the full variable domain is GAGVSQTPSNKVTEKGKYVELRCDPISGHTALYWYRQSLGQGPEFLIYFQGTGAADDSGLPNDRFFAVRPEGSVSTLKIQRTERGDSAVYLCASSLDTRGTQYFGPGTRLTVL.

There are a few counts of this clonotype. At one end, the junction sequence differs from germline, possibly due to a read error. J is TRBJ2-1 and V is TRBV7-6; TRBD2 matches 8 bases. The length of the CDR3 is 16 residues. Germline-derived CDR1 and CDR2 are SGHVS and FNYEAQ. CDR3 nucleotides: TGTGCCAGCAGCTTAGAGGGACTAGTCTCCCACAATGAGCAGTTCTTC. Translated, it gives CASSLEGLVSHNEQFF.

This clonotype was observed a handful of times. This chain joins TRBV7-2 and TRBJ2-1; D possibly matches TRBD1 or TRBD2 (5 bases each). The germline CDR1 and CDR2 sequences are SGHTA and FQGNSA. V shed 3 bases and J shed 6 bases, with 15 bases lying between them. There are 15 residues in the CDR3. The CDR3 loop reads CASSLRDQGPNEQFF. CDR3 DNA sequence: TGTGCCAGCAGCTTGAGAGACCAGGGACCCAATGAGCAGTTCTTC. The full variable domain, with the rest looked up from reference TRBV7-2 and TRBJ2-1, is GAGVSQSPSNKVTEKGKDVELRCDPISGHTALYWYRQSLGQGLEFLIYFQGNSAPDKSGLPSDRFSAERTGGSVSTLTIQRTQQEDSAVYLCASSLRDQGPNEQFFGPGTRLTVL.

The CDR3 sequence: CASSGLAGVWETQYF. The DNA of the CDR3 is TGTGCCAGCAGCGGACTAGCGGGAGTGTGGGAGACCCAGTACTTC. The rearrangement joins TRBV6-2 or TRBV6-3 to TRBJ2-5; 13 nucleotides agree with TRBD2. From germline, CDR1 is MNHEY and CDR2 SVGEGT. V dropped 6 bases and J dropped 5; count of bases not matched to a gene: 6. This CDR3 is built from 15 residues.

This clonotype was seen a handful of times. J is TRBJ2-1 and V is TRBV6-6; D may be TRBD1 or TRBD2 (7 bases each). The CDR3 runs to 14 residues. CDR1 MNHNY and CDR2 SVGAGI come from the germline V gene (reference sequence). V lost 2 bases to trimming and J lost 8 bases, with 13 bases between them. The CDR3 DNA reads as TGTGCCAGCAGTTACCAACAGGGGAGGGATGAGCAGTTCTTC. Encoded protein: CASSYQQGRDEQFF.

This clonotype showed up just a few times. In DNA, the CDR3 is TGTGCCAGCAGTTTCCCTGGACCAGAGCAGTTCTTC. Protein product: CASSFPGPEQFF. The rearrangement uses TRBV27 and TRBJ2-1; D not resolved. Germline V gene lookup returns CDR1 MNHEY and CDR2 SMNVEV (reference sequence). The CDR3 covers 12 residues. Between the trimmed V and J ends, which lost 3 bases and 10 bases, there was a span of 10 bases.

This clonotype has a handful of counts. The chain carries TRBV24-1 and TRBJ2-4; a possible D gene is TRBD2 (5 bases). With 12 bases removed from V and 1 base from J, the gap between germline ends came to 21 bases. This CDR3 has 16 amino acids. The V gene's germline CDR1 is KGHDR and CDR2 SFDVKD. Written as DNA, the CDR3 is TGTGCCGAAGTGGATCCGGGGTGGGTGGCCAAAAACATTCAGTACTTC. Translation gives CAEVDPGWVAKNIQYF.

The chain recombines TRBV9 with TRBJ2-2, with 12 nucleotides matching TRBD1. Germline V gives CDR1 SGDLS, CDR2 YYNGEE. J lost 7 bases, V lost 3 bases, and 4 bases had no gene match. The CDR3 is 15 amino acids. The CDR3 DNA reads TGTGCCAGCAGCGAGGGACAGGGGGCGATCGGGGAGCTGTTTTTT. This sequence encodes CASSEGQGAIGELFF.

V gene TRBV24-1 combines with J gene TRBJ2-5, with 10 bases fitting TRBD1. Trimming cost V 0 bases and J 4 bases; bases outside gene matches: 4. Germline CDR1 and CDR2: KGHDR and SFDVKD. The CDR3 totals 16 residues. For the CDR3, the DNA is TGTGCCACCAGTGATTTGCGGGACAGGGGAGGAGAGACCCAGTACTTC. Amino acid sequence: CATSDLRDRGGETQYF.

This CDR3 reads CASSLVTGTTNQQYF. The DNA for the CDR3 is TGTGCCAGCAGTTTGGTAACCGGGACTACGAATCAGCAGTACTTC. J is TRBJ2-5 and V is TRBV6-5, with 7 bases fitting TRBD2. The CDR3 length is 15 residues. J lost 11 bases, V lost 4 bases, and 16 bases had no gene match. Germline CDR1 MNHEY, CDR2 SVGAGI.

V gene TRBV21-1 combines with J gene TRBJ2-3; the D call of TRBD2 is as the table states it, not checked on the DNA. TRBV21-1 is described as a pseudogene. The CDR3 loop spans 16 amino acids. This CDR3 is CASNGASGRSTDTQYF. The DNA for the CDR3 is TGTGCCAGCAATGGGGCTAGCGGAAGAAGCACAGATACGCAGTATTTT.

The V gene is TRBV2, the J gene TRBJ1-1; 7 nucleotides align to TRBD1. This CDR3 has 13 residues. V gave up 7 bases and J gave up 3 bases; unmatched junction bases: 5. Germline CDR1 and CDR2: SNHLY and FYNNEI. In DNA, the CDR3 is TGTGCCAGCACTAGGGGGCGAGACACTGAAGCTTTCTTT. Translated, it gives CASTRGRDTEAFF.

Only a few counts were recorded for this clonotype. DNA of the CDR3: TGCGCCAGCAGCCTGAATGGGGACGAGCAGTACTTC. Amino acid sequence: CASSLNGDEQYF. The genes are TRBV5-1 and TRBJ2-7, with D uncertain. This CDR3 is 12 amino acids long. The V end was cut by 4 bases, the J end by 5 bases, with 10 bases between. Germline CDR1 and CDR2: SGHRS and YFSETQ.

This clonotype has just one count. An end of the junction does not agree with germline; a read error may underlie this. V and J are TRBV7-2 and TRBJ1-4; D gene unclear. CDR1 is SGHTA, CDR2 FQGNSA, per germline. CDR3 length: 17 amino acids. The CDR3 DNA sequence: TGTGCCAGCAGCTCTACCCGACAAGAGTGGCCGCGGGAAAAATTGTTTTTT. It specifies CASSSTRQEWPREKLFF. Full variable domain (missing parts from reference TRBV7-2 and TRBJ1-4): GAGVSQSPSNKVTEKGKDVELRCDPISGHTALYWYRQSLGQGLEFLIYFQGNSAPDKSGLPSDRFSAERTGGSVSTLTIQRTQQEDSAVYLCASSSTRQEWPREKLFFGSGTQLSVL.

This clonotype has more than one count but fewer than ten. The chain employs TRBV3-1 and TRBJ1-1; TRBD1 is a possible D gene (5 bases). V was pared by 2 bases and J by 1 base, with 11 bases between. Germline V gene sequence: CDR1 LGHDT, CDR2 YNNKEL (reference sequence). The CDR3 runs 15 residues. CDR3 sequence: CASSQTLGANTEAFF. Here the CDR3 DNA reads TGTGCCAGCAGCCAAACTTTAGGGGCGAACACTGAAGCTTTCTTT.